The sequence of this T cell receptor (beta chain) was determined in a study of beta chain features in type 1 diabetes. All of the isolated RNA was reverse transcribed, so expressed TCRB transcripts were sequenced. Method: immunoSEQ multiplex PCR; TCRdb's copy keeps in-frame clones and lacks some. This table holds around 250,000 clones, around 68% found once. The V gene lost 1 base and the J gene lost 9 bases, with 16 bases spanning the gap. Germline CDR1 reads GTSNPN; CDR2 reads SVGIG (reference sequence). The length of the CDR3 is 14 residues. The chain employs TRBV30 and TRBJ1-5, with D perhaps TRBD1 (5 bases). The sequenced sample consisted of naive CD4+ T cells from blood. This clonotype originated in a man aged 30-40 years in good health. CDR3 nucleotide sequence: TGTGCCTGGAGTGGGACACCGAGGGAAGGGCCCCAGCATTTT. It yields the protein CAWSGTPREGPQHF.